This T cell receptor (beta chain) was found in a study of T cells in localized non-small cell lung cancer. Repertoires were generated with immunoSEQ multiplex PCR, while TCRdb's copy carries only in-frame clones and drops some. The sample records some 71,000 clones, just under 85% being singletons. V was shortened by 8 bases and J by 1 base, with 5 bases between the two germline ends. In germline, CDR1 is MNHNS, CDR2 SASEGT. The CDR3 sequence is 11 residues long. This receptor was taken from a female donor aged 60 or older with stage I lung adenocarcinoma. The chain links TRBV6-1 to TRBJ1-2; D gene uncertain. Here the sequenced sample was peripheral blood, taken before any cancer treatment. The CDR3 DNA reads as TGTGCCAGCTCGGATAACTATGGCTACACCTTC. Amino acids: CASSDNYGYTF.